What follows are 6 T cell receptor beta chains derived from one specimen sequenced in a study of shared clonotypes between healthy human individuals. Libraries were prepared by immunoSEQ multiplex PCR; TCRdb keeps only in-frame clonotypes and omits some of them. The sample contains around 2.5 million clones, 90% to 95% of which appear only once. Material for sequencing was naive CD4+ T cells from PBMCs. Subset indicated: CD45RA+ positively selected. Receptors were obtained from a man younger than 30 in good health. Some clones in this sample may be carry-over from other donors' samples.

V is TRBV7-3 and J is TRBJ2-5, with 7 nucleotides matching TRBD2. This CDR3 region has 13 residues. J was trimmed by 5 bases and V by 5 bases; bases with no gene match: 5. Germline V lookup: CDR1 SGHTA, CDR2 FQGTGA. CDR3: CASSKTSRETQYF. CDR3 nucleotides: TGTGCCAGCAGCAAGACTAGCAGGGAGACCCAGTACTTC.

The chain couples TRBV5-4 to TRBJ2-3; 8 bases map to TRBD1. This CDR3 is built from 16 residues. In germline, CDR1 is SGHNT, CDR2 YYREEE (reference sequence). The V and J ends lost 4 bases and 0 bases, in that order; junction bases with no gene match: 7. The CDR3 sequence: CASSAQDRASTDTQYF. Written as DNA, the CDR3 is TGTGCCAGCAGCGCCCAGGACAGGGCTAGCACAGATACGCAGTATTTT.

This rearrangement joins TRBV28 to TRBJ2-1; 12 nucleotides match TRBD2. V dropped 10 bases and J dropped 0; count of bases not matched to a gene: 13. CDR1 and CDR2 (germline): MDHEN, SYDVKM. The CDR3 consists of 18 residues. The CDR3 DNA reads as TGTGCCATCCTAGGACTAGCGGGGTCCTCAAGCTCCTACAATGAGCAGTTCTTC. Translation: CAILGLAGSSSSYNEQFF. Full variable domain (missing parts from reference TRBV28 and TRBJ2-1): DVKVTQSSRYLVKRTGEKVFLECVQDMDHENMFWYRQDPGLGLRLIYFSYDVKMKEKGDIPEGYSVSREKKERFSLILESASTNQTSMYLCAILGLAGSSSSYNEQFFGPGTRLTVL.

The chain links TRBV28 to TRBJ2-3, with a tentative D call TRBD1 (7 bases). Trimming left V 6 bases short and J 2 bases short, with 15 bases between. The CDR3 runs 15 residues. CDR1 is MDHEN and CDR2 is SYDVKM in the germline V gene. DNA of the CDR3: TGTGCCAGCAGGGACTACAGGGGTTTCACAGATACGCAGTATTTT. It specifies CASRDYRGFTDTQYF.

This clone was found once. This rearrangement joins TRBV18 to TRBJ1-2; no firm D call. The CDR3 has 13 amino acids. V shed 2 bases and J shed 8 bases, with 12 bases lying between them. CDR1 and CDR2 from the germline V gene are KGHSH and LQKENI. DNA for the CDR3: TGTGCCAGCTCACCAATGGGCAGCCAAGGCTACACCTTC. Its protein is CASSPMGSQGYTF.

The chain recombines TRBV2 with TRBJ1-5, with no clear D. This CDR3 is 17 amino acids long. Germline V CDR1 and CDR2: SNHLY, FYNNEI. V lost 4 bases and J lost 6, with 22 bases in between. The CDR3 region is CASSGPMAGSGGQPQHF. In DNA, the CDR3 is TGTGCCAGCAGTGGGCCCATGGCGGGTTCAGGAGGTCAGCCCCAGCATTTT.